The next 11 T cell receptor beta chains were all read from a single sample in a study of PD-1 blockade in classical Hodgkin lymphoma. This table comes from immunoSEQ multiplex PCR, and its TCRdb copy is limited to in-frame clones, with some not included. The profile covers tens of thousands of clones, with 90% appearing a single time and over 11% taken by the ten largest. The sample's time point: cycle 4 day 1 (C4D1), after more than five weeks of nivolumab. Every patient experienced relapse after autologous stem cell transplantation, and brentuximab vedotin exposure varied. Sequences were derived from peripheral blood mononuclear cells (PBMCs), sampled before the fourth cycle of nivolumab. The receptor set was obtained from a human donor with classical Hodgkin lymphoma.

The rearrangement uses TRBV5-6 and TRBJ2-1, with D unresolved. The CDR3 is 15 residues long. Germline loops: CDR1 SGHDT, CDR2 YYEEEE. V was shortened by 4 bases and J by 2 bases, with 13 bases between the two germline ends. CDR3 sequence reads: CASSQSGGAYNEQFF. CDR3 DNA sequence: TGTGCCAGCAGCCAGTCGGGCGGAGCCTACAATGAGCAGTTCTTC.

The chain uses TRBV6-5 and TRBJ1-1; 7 bases are shared with TRBD1. The CDR3 runs to 15 residues. Trimming at V came to 6 bases and at J to 2 bases, leaving 9 bases not matched to a gene. Germline CDR1 and CDR2: MNHEY and SVGAGI. The CDR3: CASSSGGISNTEAFF. The CDR3 region has the DNA TGTGCCAGCAGCTCAGGGGGGATCAGCAACACTGAAGCTTTCTTT.

The rearrangement links TRBV10-1 to TRBJ2-3; tentative D call: TRBD2 (5 bases). From germline, CDR1 is WNHNN and CDR2 SYGVQD (reference sequence). The CDR3 loop spans 13 amino acids. V dropped 2 bases and J dropped 4 bases, with 7 bases sitting between them. CDR3: CASSEPGADTQYF. The DNA of the CDR3 is TGCGCCAGCAGTGAGCCCGGGGCAGATACGCAGTATTTT.

The chain is built from TRBV5-6 and TRBJ1-5; D is unresolved. The CDR3 spans 13 residues. CDR1 and CDR2 from the germline V gene are SGHDT and YYEEEE. Trimming cost V 1 base and J 6 bases, with 8 bases left between them. The CDR3 nucleotides read TGTGCCAGCAGCTTGCGACTAGGTCAGCCCCAGCATTTT. The encoded protein is CASSLRLGQPQHF.

V gene TRBV5-6 combines with J gene TRBJ2-7; D remains ambiguous. Per germline, CDR1 SGHDT and CDR2 YYEEEE. The ends were cut back, 0 bases at V and 0 bases at J, with 4 bases in the middle. This CDR3 is 13 amino acids long. CDR3 DNA sequence: TGTGCCAGCAGCTTGGGAAACTCCTACGAGCAGTACTTC. Amino acids: CASSLGNSYEQYF.

This chain joins TRBV9 and TRBJ1-2; TRBD1 is a possible D gene (6 bases). The V and J ends lost 0 bases and 2 bases respectively, with 14 bases between them. The CDR3 spans 16 residues. The germline CDR1 and CDR2 sequences are SGDLS and YYNGEE. The CDR3 region has the DNA TGTGCCAGCAGCGTAGGGCAGGGGATGTTGAACTATGGCTACACCTTC. Amino acids: CASSVGQGMLNYGYTF. Based on the CDR3 plus reference TRBV9 and TRBJ1-2, the full variable domain is DSGVTQTPKHLITATGQRVTLRCSPRSGDLSVYWYQQSLDQGLQFLIQYYNGEERAKGNILERFSAQQFPDLHSELNLSSLELGDSALYFCASSVGQGMLNYGYTFGSGTRLTVV.

CDR3 bases: TGTGCCAGCAGCTGGATGGACAGGGGGCGCGAGCAGTACTTC. Residues: CASSWMDRGREQYF. This chain links TRBV5-4 with TRBJ2-5; 11 bases match TRBD1. The J call may be mistaken, given a closer DNA end match to TRBJ2-7. The V gene's germline CDR1 is SGHNT and CDR2 YYREEE (reference sequence). The CDR3 totals 14 residues.

CDR3 DNA sequence: TGTGCCAGCAGCCACCGACTAGCGGGGATTGTCACAGATACGCAGTATTTT. It translates to CASSHRLAGIVTDTQYF. The chain recombines TRBV5-4 with TRBJ2-3; 11 nucleotides agree with TRBD2. Looked up from germline, CDR1 is SGHNT and CDR2 is YYREEE (reference sequence). The trim removed 4 bases at V and 2 bases at J, leaving 9 bases unmatched. The CDR3 has 17 residues.

The V and J genes are TRBV6-5 and TRBJ2-1; TRBD2 is a possible D gene (6 bases). The CDR3 extends over 14 amino acids. V was shortened by 6 bases and J by 2 bases, with 11 bases between the two germline ends. Looked up from germline, CDR1 is MNHEY and CDR2 is SVGAGI. CDR3 sequence reads: CASRSGRTYNEQFF. The CDR3 bases are TGTGCCAGCAGAAGCGGGCGCACCTACAATGAGCAGTTCTTC.

V and J are TRBV5-1 and TRBJ2-7; 12 bases are shared with TRBD2. The CDR3 has 14 amino acids. V shed 4 bases and J 6 bases; nucleotides not matched to a gene: 5. Looked up from germline, CDR1 is SGHRS and CDR2 is YFSETQ. CDR3 sequence reads: CASSTTSGSFEQYF. The CDR3 region has the DNA TGCGCCAGCAGCACGACTAGCGGGAGTTTCGAGCAGTACTTC. Full variable domain (missing parts from reference TRBV5-1 and TRBJ2-7): KAGVTQTPRYLIKTRGQQVTLSCSPISGHRSVSWYQQTPGQGLQFLFEYFSETQRNKGNFPGRFSGRQFSNSRSEMNVSTLELGDSALYLCASSTTSGSFEQYFGPGTRLTVT.

This clone was detected once. This chain links TRBV7-9 with TRBJ2-5; TRBD2 agrees at 11 bases. V was pared by 3 bases and J by 5 bases, with 5 bases of the junction left unmatched. Germline values: CDR1 SEHNR, CDR2 FQNEAQ (reference sequence). The CDR3 covers 15 residues. This CDR3 reads CASSFTSGRKETQYF. CDR3 nucleotide sequence: TGTGCCAGCAGCTTTACTAGCGGGAGAAAGGAGACCCAGTACTTC.